The 26 T cell receptor beta chains below all came from one sample that was sequenced in a study of blood T cells in healthy people across ages (dated by TCRdb to 2013 to 2016). The library was prepared using 5' RACE. These reads were obtained on an Illumina HiSeq 2500. A second PCR of 7 to 11 cycles was run with a J-beta primer mix and a sample-barcoded 5' primer. TCRdb ran its own pipeline on the public reads, namely fastp trimming at Q25 and MiXCR clone calling, and kept in-frame beta chains. One record per CDR3 amino acid sequence lists the most common genes and DNA. Here the sample has around 1,500,000 distinct CDR3 sequences; around 39% occur a single time. Roughly 8.2% of the sample comes from the top ten. Material for sequencing was blood. The receptors here all came from a young woman in good health.

The V call is TRBV27, the J call TRBJ2-7; D uncertain. V was shortened by 0 bases and J by 2 bases, with 8 bases between the two germline ends. Per germline, CDR1 MNHEY and CDR2 SMNVEV (reference sequence). CDR3 length equals 14 residues. CDR3 residues: CASSLSLPPYEQYF. CDR3 coding DNA: TGTGCCAGCAGTTTATCGCTCCCTCCCTACGAGCAGTACTTC.

This clonotype has a handful of counts. This chain connects TRBV12-3 or TRBV12-4 to TRBJ1-1; 7 bases match TRBD1. This CDR3 comprises 14 residues. With 6 bases clipped from V and 5 bases from J, the junction kept 9 bases outside the gene matches. CDR3 sequence reads: CASRPRQGWTEAFF. The CDR3 bases are TGTGCCAGCAGGCCGCGACAGGGTTGGACTGAAGCTTTCTTT.

The chain recombines TRBV7-9 with TRBJ2-6, with 7 bases matching TRBD1. Germline CDR1 reads SEHNR; CDR2 reads FQNEAQ (reference sequence). The CDR3 length is 17 residues. The V segment lost 4 bases and the J segment 12 bases; nucleotides outside the gene matches: 18. The CDR3 reads CASSSETGFNRFGVLTF. Written as DNA, the CDR3 is TGTGCCAGCAGCTCGGAGACAGGGTTTAATAGGTTTGGCGTCCTGACTTTC.

This clonotype was detected many times. The chain employs TRBV5-1 and TRBJ2-7, with 8 bases lining up with TRBD1. The CDR3 totals 14 residues. The ends lost 3 bases at V and 1 base at J; junction bases unmatched: 3. Looked up from germline, CDR1 is SGHRS and CDR2 is YFSETQ. The CDR3: CASSWTGPSYEQYF. The CDR3 nucleotides read TGCGCCAGCAGCTGGACAGGGCCTTCCTACGAGCAGTACTTC.

The V gene is TRBV11-2, the J gene TRBJ2-4; 8 nucleotides align to TRBD1. Germline CDR1 SGHAT, CDR2 FQNNGV. The CDR3 has 16 amino acids. The V and J ends lost 1 base and 7 bases, in that order; junction bases with no gene match: 9. The CDR3: CASSLGSQGARNIQYF. The DNA for the CDR3 is TGTGCCAGCAGCTTAGGGTCCCAGGGGGCTAGGAACATTCAGTACTTC.

The chain employs TRBV20-1 and TRBJ2-1; 7 bases agree with TRBD2. The V segment lost 0 bases and the J segment 0 bases; nucleotides outside the gene matches: 5. From germline, CDR1 is DFQATT and CDR2 SNEGSKA (reference sequence). The CDR3 is made up of 16 amino acids. The CDR3 DNA reads as TGCAGTGCTAGAGATCGGCGGGGGAGCTCCTACAATGAGCAGTTCTTC. Residues: CSARDRRGSSYNEQFF.

This clonotype showed up just a few times. As DNA, the CDR3 is TGTGCCAGCCTCGAGATAGCGGGAGAACATGAGCAGTTCTTC. Protein product: CASLEIAGEHEQFF. The chain combines TRBV28 with TRBJ2-1; 9 bases are a match to TRBD2. CDR1 is MDHEN, CDR2 SYDVKM, per germline. Trimming cost V 8 bases and J 8 bases; bases outside gene matches: 10. CDR3 length equals 14 residues.

J is TRBJ2-7 and V is TRBV9; D might be TRBD2 (6 bases). The end of the DNA aligns better with TRBJ2-5, so the J call may be wrong. CDR1 SGDLS and CDR2 YYNGEE come from the germline V gene. The CDR3 length is 15 residues. For the CDR3, the DNA is TGTGCCAGCAGCCCCCAAGCGGGCATTCGAGAGACCCAGTACTTC. Encoded protein: CASSPQAGIRETQYF.

As concerns this clonotype: A much larger clone lies one base from this, so it may be a read error. The rearrangement links TRBV10-3 to TRBJ2-6; the match to TRBD1 covers 9 bases. The CDR3 loop spans 13 amino acids. CDR1 is ENHRY and CDR2 is SYGVKD in the germline V gene. CDR3 region: CAISEQGANILTF. The CDR3 DNA sequence: TGTGCCATCAGTGAACAGGGGGCCAACATCCTGACTTTC.

This rearrangement joins TRBV7-3 to TRBJ2-1; 10 bases map to TRBD2. The CDR3 sequence is 15 residues long. V was pared by 5 bases and J by 6 bases, with 7 bases of the junction left unmatched. CDR1 is SGHTA and CDR2 is FQGTGA in the germline V gene. CDR3 coding DNA: TGTGCCAGCAGCATCCTAGCGGGGGTTCTCAATGAGCAGTTCTTC. It translates to CASSILAGVLNEQFF.

This clonotype has more than one count but fewer than ten. J is TRBJ2-1 and V is TRBV5-5; the D is unclear. V shed 0 bases and J shed 5 bases, with 9 bases lying between them. CDR3 length: 14 residues. Looked up from germline, CDR1 is SGHKS and CDR2 is YYEKEE (reference sequence). The DNA for the CDR3 is TGTGCCAGCAGCTTGGCCAGCGATCACAATGAGCAGTTCTTC. Encoded protein: CASSLASDHNEQFF.

V gene TRBV20-1 combines with J gene TRBJ2-4; 7 bases agree with TRBD2. The CDR3 is 16 residues long. V was clipped by 6 bases and J by 3 bases; unmatched bases: 14. CDR1 and CDR2 from the germline V gene are DFQATT and SNEGSKA (reference sequence). The CDR3 bases are TGCAGTGCCCCCGGCAGTGCGGGAGTTAGCAAAAACATTCAGTACTTC. It is translated as CSAPGSAGVSKNIQYF.

This clonotype has only a few counts. This chain connects TRBV7-2 to TRBJ1-4, with D unresolved. This CDR3 contains 14 residues. Trimming stripped 4 bases from V and 8 bases from J, with 14 bases between. Germline assignment: CDR1 SGHTA and CDR2 FQGNSA. CDR3 in amino acids: CASSSRVWAEKLFF. For the CDR3, the DNA is TGTGCCAGCAGCTCACGTGTTTGGGCCGAAAAACTGTTTTTT.

This clonotype was seen more than once but under ten times. The chain links TRBV7-2 to TRBJ1-1; weak D call: TRBD1 (5 bases). The CDR3 has 15 amino acids. Trimming cost V 6 bases and J 1 base, with 15 bases left between them. CDR1 SGHTA and CDR2 FQGNSA come from the germline V gene. The CDR3 bases are TGTGCCAGCAGTCGAATGGGACGGACGAACACTGAAGCTTTCTTT. Translated: CASSRMGRTNTEAFF.

The rearrangement uses TRBV6-1 and TRBJ2-2; unclear D gene. The CDR3 has 15 amino acids. Per the germline V gene, CDR1 is MNHNS and CDR2 is SASEGT. V was cut by 5 bases and J by 4 bases, with 14 bases left in between. CDR3 sequence: CASSRKGQITGELFF. In nucleotides, the CDR3 is TGTGCCAGCAGTCGAAAGGGTCAAATCACCGGGGAGCTGTTTTTT.

This clonotype was counted a single time. In nucleotides, the CDR3 is TGTGCCAGCAGCCCGACGGGTAGCGTTAATGAAAAACTGTTTTTT. This gives the protein CASSPTGSVNEKLFF. The chain is built from TRBV5-6 and TRBJ1-4; D uncertain. The length of the CDR3 is 15 residues. CDR1 and CDR2 from the germline V gene are SGHDT and YYEEEE. The V end was cut by 4 bases, the J end by 4 bases, with 14 bases between.

This clonotype appeared a single time. The V and J genes are TRBV3-1 and TRBJ2-5, with D maybe TRBD2 (6 bases). The assigned J gene may be wrong: the sequence end matches TRBJ2-1 better. CDR3 size: 17 residues. Germline V CDR1 and CDR2: LGHDT, YNNKEL (reference sequence). CDR3 region: CASSRTWDSEDQETQFF. The DNA for the CDR3 is TGTGCCAGCAGCCGAACGTGGGACTCCGAGGACCAAGAGACCCAGTTCTTC.

This clonotype was observed a few times. The chain is built from TRBV10-3 and TRBJ2-3, with 7 bases matching TRBD1. The CDR3 is made up of 13 amino acids. V was clipped by 6 bases and J by 4 bases; unmatched bases: 4. Per the germline V gene, CDR1 is ENHRY and CDR2 is SYGVKD. CDR3 sequence: CAIRAQGPDTQYF. As DNA, the CDR3 is TGTGCCATCAGAGCACAGGGGCCAGATACGCAGTATTTT.

V is TRBV15 and J is TRBJ2-3, with 9 bases fitting TRBD1. V lost 5 bases to trimming and J lost 3 bases; unmatched junction nucleotides: 6. The germline gives CDR1 LNHNV, CDR2 YYDKDF (reference sequence). The CDR3 has 15 amino acids. In nucleotides, the CDR3 is TGTGCCACCAGCTTCTCGACAGGGGGAACAGATACGCAGTATTTT. Protein product: CATSFSTGGTDTQYF.

V is TRBV5-1 and J is TRBJ1-2, with unresolved D. The CDR3 sequence is 15 residues long. Trimming cost V 0 bases and J 8 bases, with 17 bases left between them. Germline CDR1 SGHRS, CDR2 YFSETQ. The CDR3 DNA reads TGCGCCAGCAGCTTGGATTGGTCGGGTTCGGGGGGCTACACCTTC. Its protein is CASSLDWSGSGGYTF. Together with reference TRBV5-1 and TRBJ1-2, the CDR3 gives the full variable domain: KAGVTQTPRYLIKTRGQQVTLSCSPISGHRSVSWYQQTPGQGLQFLFEYFSETQRNKGNFPGRFSGRQFSNSRSEMNVSTLELGDSALYLCASSLDWSGSGGYTFGSGTRLTVV.

This clonotype showed up just a few times. The chain uses TRBV4-1 and TRBJ2-1, with 10 bases fitting TRBD2. CDR1 and CDR2 (germline): MGHRA, YSYEKL. Trimming removed 1 base from V and 0 bases from J; junction bases left unmatched: 12. The CDR3 spans 20 residues. The CDR3 reads CASSQAARSSGRISYNEQFF. In DNA form, the CDR3 reads TGCGCCAGCAGCCAAGCTGCTAGGTCTAGCGGGAGAATCTCCTACAATGAGCAGTTCTTC.

This chain links TRBV7-9 with TRBJ1-5, with TRBD1 matching over 10 bases. The CDR3 runs to 14 residues. CDR1 SEHNR and CDR2 FQNEAQ come from the germline V gene (reference sequence). The V segment lost 5 bases and the J segment 6 bases; nucleotides outside the gene matches: 4. CDR3 DNA: TGTGCCAGCAGCCGACAGGGGGCGGTTCAGCCCCAGCATTTT. This codes for CASSRQGAVQPQHF.

This clonotype was observed a handful of times. The DNA of the CDR3 is TGCGCCAGCAGCCAGAACGGACAGGCCCTGAGCGGGGAGCTGTTTTTT. Encoded protein: CASSQNGQALSGELFF. The chain recombines TRBV4-1 with TRBJ2-2, with 7 bases aligning to TRBD1. The CDR3 runs to 16 residues. In germline, CDR1 is MGHRA, CDR2 YSYEKL. Unmatched junction bases numbered 11, after V lost 3 bases and J lost 7 bases.

The chain is built from TRBV29-1 and TRBJ1-6; perhaps TRBD1 as D (5 bases). V gave up 5 bases and J gave up 9 bases, with 11 bases separating them. This CDR3 contains 12 residues. Germline CDR1 is SQVTM and CDR2 is ANQGSEA. The CDR3 reads CSVRDTGSPLHF. In DNA, the CDR3 is TGCAGCGTTCGAGACACAGGTTCACCCCTCCACTTT. The full variable domain, with the rest looked up from reference TRBV29-1 and TRBJ1-6, is SAVISQKPSRDICQRGTSLTIQCQVDSQVTMMFWYRQQPGQSLTLIATANQGSEATYESGFVIDKFPISRPNLTFSTLTVSNMSPEDSSIYLCSVRDTGSPLHFGNGTRLTVT.

The chain uses TRBV12-5 and TRBJ2-1; no reliable D call. The CDR3 covers 15 residues. V lost 3 bases, J lost 2 bases, and 11 bases lay in between. Germline V gives CDR1 LGHNT, CDR2 FRNRAP. The CDR3 nucleotides read TGTGCTAGTGGTTTCACAGTTAGTGCCTACAATGAGCAGTTCTTC. It translates to CASGFTVSAYNEQFF.

Written as DNA, the CDR3 is TGTGCCAGCAGTACAACCGGGACAGCCTCCTACGAGCAGTACTTC. It codes for CASSTTGTASYEQYF. The chain links TRBV6-5 to TRBJ2-7, with 7 bases matching TRBD1. The V gene end was trimmed by 5 bases and the J gene end by 0 bases; junction bases not matched to a gene: 7. The germline gives CDR1 MNHEY, CDR2 SVGAGI. This CDR3 has 15 residues.